What follows is one T cell receptor (beta chain) and its context. These data come from a study of T cell responses to AZD1222 COVID-19 vaccine. Study-wide context: Combined were second doses at about 4 or about 12 weeks.

This table comes from immunoSEQ multiplex PCR, and its TCRdb copy is limited to in-frame clones, with some not included. There are fewer than 200,000 clones in the sample; about 88% occur only once, and roughly 1.7% lies in the top ten. Germline CDR1 reads LGHDT; CDR2 reads YNNKEL (reference sequence). The CDR3 length is 13 residues. The V end was cut by 0 bases, the J end by 5 bases, with 7 bases between. The clonotype comes from an adult in good health. The sample was peripheral blood, taken on day 0 of AZD1222 vaccination. J is TRBJ2-5 and V is TRBV3-1 (or the pseudogene TRBV3-2); no reliable D call. The CDR3 DNA follows: TGTGCCAGCAGCCAAGAAGTAAGGGAGACCCAGTACTTC. Its translation: CASSQEVRETQYF.